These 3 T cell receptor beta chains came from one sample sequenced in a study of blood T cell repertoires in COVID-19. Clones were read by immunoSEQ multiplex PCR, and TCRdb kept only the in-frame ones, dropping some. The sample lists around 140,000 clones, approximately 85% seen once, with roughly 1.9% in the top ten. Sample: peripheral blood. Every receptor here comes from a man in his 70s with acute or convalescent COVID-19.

CDR3 sequence (DNA): TGCGCCAGCAGCTTGGTAGCCGCAGGGGATGAGCAGTTCTTC. It is translated as CASSLVAAGDEQFF. V and J are TRBV5-1 and TRBJ2-1; D might be TRBD1 (6 bases). From germline, CDR1 is SGHRS and CDR2 YFSETQ. The CDR3 sequence is 14 residues long. V lost 0 bases, J lost 8 bases, and 12 bases lay in between.

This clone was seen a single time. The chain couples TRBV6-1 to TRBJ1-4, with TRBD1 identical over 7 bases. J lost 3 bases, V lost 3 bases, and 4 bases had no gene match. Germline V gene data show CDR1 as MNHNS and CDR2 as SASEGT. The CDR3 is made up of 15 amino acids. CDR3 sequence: CASSETGTANEKLFF. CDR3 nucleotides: TGTGCCAGCAGTGAGACCGGGACAGCTAATGAAAAACTGTTTTTT.

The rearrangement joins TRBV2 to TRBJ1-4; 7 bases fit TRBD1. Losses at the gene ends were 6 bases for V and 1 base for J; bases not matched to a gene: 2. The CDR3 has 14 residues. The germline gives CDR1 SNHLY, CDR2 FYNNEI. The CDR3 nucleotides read TGTGCCAGCAGGAGACAGGGAACTAATGAAAAACTGTTTTTT. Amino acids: CASRRQGTNEKLFF.